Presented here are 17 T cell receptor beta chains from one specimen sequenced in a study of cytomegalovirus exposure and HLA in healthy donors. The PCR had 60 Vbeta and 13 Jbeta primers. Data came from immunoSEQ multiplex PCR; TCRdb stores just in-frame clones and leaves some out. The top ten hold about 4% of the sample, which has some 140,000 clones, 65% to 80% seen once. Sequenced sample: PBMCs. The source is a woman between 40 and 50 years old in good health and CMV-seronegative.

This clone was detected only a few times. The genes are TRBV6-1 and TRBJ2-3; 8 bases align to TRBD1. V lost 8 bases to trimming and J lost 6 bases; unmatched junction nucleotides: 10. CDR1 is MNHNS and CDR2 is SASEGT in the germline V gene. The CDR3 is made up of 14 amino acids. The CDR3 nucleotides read TGTGCCAGCTGGGAGACAGGGGAAAAGGATACGCAGTATTTT. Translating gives CASWETGEKDTQYF.

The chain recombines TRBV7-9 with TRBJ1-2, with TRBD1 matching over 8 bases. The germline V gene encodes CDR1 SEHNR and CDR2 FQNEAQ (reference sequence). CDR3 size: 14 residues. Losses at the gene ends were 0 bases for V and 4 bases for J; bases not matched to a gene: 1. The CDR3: CASSLADRVYGYTF. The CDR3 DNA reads TGTGCCAGCAGCTTAGCGGACAGGGTCTATGGCTACACCTTC.

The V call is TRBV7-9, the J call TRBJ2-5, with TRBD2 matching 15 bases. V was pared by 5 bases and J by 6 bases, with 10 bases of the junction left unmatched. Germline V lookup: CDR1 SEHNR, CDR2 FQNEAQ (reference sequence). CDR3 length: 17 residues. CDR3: CASSAGRTSGGAQTQYF. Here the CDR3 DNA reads TGTGCCAGCAGCGCGGGACGGACTAGCGGGGGGGCGCAGACCCAGTACTTC.

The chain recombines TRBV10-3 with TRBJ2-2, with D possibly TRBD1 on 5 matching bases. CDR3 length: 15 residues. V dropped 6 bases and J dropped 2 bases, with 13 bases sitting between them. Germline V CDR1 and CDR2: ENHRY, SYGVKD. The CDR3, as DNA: TGTGCCATCAGCTTGGGGCAGGGTAACACCGGGGAGCTGTTTTTT. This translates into CAISLGQGNTGELFF.

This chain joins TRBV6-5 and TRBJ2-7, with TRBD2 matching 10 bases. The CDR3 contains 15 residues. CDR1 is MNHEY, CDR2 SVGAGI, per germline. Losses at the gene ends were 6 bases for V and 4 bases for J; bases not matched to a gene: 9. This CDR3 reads CASSDGLAETYEQYF. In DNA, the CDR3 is TGTGCCAGCAGCGACGGACTAGCGGAGACTTACGAGCAGTACTTC.

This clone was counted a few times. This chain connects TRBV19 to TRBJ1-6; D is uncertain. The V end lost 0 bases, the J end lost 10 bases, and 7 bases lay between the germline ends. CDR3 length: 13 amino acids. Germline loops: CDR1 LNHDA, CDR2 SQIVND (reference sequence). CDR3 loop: CASSIDRSSPLHF. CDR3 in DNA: TGTGCCAGTAGTATAGATAGATCCTCACCCCTCCACTTT.

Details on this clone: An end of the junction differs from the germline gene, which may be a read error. The CDR3 reads CASKGQSSNYGYTF. The CDR3 coding sequence is TGTGCGAGCAAGGGACAGTCATCAAACTATGGCTACACCTTC. The rearrangement uses TRBV2 and TRBJ1-2, with 7 bases that match TRBD1. From germline, CDR1 is SNHLY and CDR2 FYNNEI. The CDR3 totals 14 residues.

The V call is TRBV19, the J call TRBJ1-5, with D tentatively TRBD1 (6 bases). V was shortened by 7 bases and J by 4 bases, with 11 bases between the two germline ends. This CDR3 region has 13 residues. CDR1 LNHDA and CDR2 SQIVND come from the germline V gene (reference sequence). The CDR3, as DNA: TGTGCCAGTACGGGGACACTAAATCAGCCCCAGCATTTT. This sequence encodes CASTGTLNQPQHF.

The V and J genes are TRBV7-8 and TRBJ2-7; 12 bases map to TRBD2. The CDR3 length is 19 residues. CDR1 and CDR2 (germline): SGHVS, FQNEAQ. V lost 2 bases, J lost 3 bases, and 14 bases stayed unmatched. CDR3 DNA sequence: TGTGCCAGCAGCTTATTTCCTGAACTAGCGGGGGGAATAGACTACGAGCAGTACTTC. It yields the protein CASSLFPELAGGIDYEQYF. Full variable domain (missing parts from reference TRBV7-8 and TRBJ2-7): GAGVSQSPRYKVAKRGQDVALRCDPISGHVSLFWYQQALGQGPEFLTYFQNEAQLDKSGLPSDRFFAERPEGSVSTLKIQRTQQEDSAVYLCASSLFPELAGGIDYEQYFGPGTRLTVT.

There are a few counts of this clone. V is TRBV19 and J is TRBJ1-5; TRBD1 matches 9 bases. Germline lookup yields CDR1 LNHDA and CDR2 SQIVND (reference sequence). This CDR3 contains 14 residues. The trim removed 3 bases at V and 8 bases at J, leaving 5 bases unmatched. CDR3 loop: CASSIGTGREPQHF. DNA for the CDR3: TGTGCCAGTAGTATCGGGACAGGGAGGGAGCCCCAGCATTTT.

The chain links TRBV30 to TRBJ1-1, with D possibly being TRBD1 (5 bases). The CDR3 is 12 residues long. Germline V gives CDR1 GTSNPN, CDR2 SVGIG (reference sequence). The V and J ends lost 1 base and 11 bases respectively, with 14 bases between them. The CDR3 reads CAWSGAQGRAFF. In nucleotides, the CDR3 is TGTGCCTGGAGTGGTGCCCAGGGTAGGGCTTTCTTT.

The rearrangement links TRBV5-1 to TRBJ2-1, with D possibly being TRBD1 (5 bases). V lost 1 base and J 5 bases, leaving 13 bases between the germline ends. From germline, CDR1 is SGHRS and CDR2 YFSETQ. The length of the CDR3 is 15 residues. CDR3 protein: CASSLSPAGNNEQFF. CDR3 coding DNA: TGCGCCAGCAGCTTGAGCCCAGCAGGGAACAATGAGCAGTTCTTC.

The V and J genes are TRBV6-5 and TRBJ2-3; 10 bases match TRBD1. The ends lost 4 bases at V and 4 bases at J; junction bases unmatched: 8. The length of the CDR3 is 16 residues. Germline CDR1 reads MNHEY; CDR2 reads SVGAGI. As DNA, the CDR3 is TGTGCCAGCAGTTCGCGGGACAGGGGCGGCGCAGATACGCAGTATTTT. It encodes CASSSRDRGGADTQYF.

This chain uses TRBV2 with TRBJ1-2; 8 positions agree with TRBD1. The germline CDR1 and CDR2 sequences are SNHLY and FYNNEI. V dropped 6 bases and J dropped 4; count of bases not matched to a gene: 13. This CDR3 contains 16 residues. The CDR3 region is CASRVQGAPTSYGYTF. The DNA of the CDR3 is TGTGCCAGCAGGGTGCAGGGGGCCCCAACCTCCTATGGCTACACCTTC.

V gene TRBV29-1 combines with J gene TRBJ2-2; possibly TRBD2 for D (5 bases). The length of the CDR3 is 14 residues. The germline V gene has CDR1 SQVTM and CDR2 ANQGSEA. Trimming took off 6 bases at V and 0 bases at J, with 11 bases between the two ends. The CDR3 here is CSVSAGANTGELFF. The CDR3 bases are TGCAGCGTCAGTGCGGGCGCGAACACCGGGGAGCTGTTTTTT.

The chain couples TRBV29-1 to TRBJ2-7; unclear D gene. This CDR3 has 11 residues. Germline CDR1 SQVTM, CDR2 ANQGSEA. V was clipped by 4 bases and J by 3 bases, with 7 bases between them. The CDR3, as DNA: TGCAGCGTTGCGTCCCTCTACGAGCAGTACTTC. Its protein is CSVASLYEQYF.

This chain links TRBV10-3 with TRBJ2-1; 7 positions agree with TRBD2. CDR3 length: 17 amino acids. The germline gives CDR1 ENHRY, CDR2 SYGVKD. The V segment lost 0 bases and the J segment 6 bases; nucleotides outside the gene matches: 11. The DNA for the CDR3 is TGTGCCATCAGTGAGTCGAAGCTGGGAACGGGGGGCAATGAGCAGTTCTTC. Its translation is CAISESKLGTGGNEQFF.